The clone carrying this T cell receptor (beta chain) was picked up one time. What it recognizes is unknown. Amplification used 60 Vbeta primers and 13 Jbeta primers. Per the original methods: An analysis that came later counted around 80 million unique TCR beta chains, 10 million to 12 million shared. Here immunoSEQ multiplex PCR was the method, and the copy in TCRdb shows in-frame clones only, minus some. That table supplies the V and J calls and clone size; D and trimming were determined from the DNA. The table lists some 240,000 clones, 85% to 95% of them singletons. The sample originates from a study of cytomegalovirus exposure and HLA in healthy donors. Points from the study as a whole: Later work showed greater clonal expansion in HLA-associated TCR beta chains than in equally common others.

The source is a girl aged 2-10 years in good health and CMV-seronegative. Sample: PBMCs.

As DNA, the CDR3 is TGTGCCAGCAGCTATTCGACCGGGACAGGGGTTCAGCCCCAGCATTTT. Translation: CASSYSTGTGVQPQHF. The chain employs TRBV7-9 and TRBJ1-5; 10 nucleotides match TRBD1. CDR1 SEHNR and CDR2 FQNEAQ come from the germline V gene (reference sequence). This CDR3 contains 16 residues. Trimming at V came to 4 bases and at J to 6 bases, leaving 9 bases not matched to a gene.